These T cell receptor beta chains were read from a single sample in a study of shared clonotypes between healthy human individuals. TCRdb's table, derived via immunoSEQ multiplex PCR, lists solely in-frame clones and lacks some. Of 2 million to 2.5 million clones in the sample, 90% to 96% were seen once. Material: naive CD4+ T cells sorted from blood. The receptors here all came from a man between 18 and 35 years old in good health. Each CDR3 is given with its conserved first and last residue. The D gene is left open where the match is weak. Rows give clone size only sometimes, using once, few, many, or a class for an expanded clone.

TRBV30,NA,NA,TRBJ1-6,TGTGCCTGGAAGAGGGCAGAATCACCCCTCCACTTT,CAWKRAESPLHF
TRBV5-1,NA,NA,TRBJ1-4,TGCGCCAGCAGCCTTCGGACAGATGGGGGTGAAAAACTGTTTTTT,CASSLRTDGGEKLFF
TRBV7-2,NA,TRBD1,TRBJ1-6,TGTGCCAGCAGCTTAGTATCCGGGGACAGGATCTATAATTCACCCCTCCACTTT,CASSLVSGDRIYNSPLHF
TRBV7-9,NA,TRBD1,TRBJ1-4,TGTGCCAGCTCAAGTGGCAGGGGGCTGTCTAATGAAAAACTGTTTTTT,CASSSGRGLSNEKLFF
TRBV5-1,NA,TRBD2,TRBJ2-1,TGCGCCAGCAGCGGACTAGTTAACAATGAGCAGTTCTTC,CASSGLVNNEQFF
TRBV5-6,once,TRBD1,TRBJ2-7,TGTGCCAGCAGCTTAAGAAGAGGGACAGTCTACGAGCAGTACTTC,CASSLRRGTVYEQYF
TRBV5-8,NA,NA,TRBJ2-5,TGTACCAGCCCAGGGTACCGGGAGACCCAGTACTTC,CTSPGYRETQYF
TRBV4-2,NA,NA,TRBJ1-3,TGTGCCAGCAGCCCGAGGGGTGCGGACACCATATATTTT,CASSPRGADTIYF
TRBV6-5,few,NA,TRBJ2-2,TGTGCCAGCAGTCGGGGGAACACCGGGGAGCTGTTTTTT,CASSRGNTGELFF
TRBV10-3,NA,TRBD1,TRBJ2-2,TGTGCCATCAGGGGGACAGAACCTACCGGGGAGCTGTTTTTT,CAIRGTEPTGELFF
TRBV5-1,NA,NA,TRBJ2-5,TGCGCCAGCAGCCCTACGATGGGGCGGGGCCTCCAAGAGACCCAGTACTTC,CASSPTMGRGLQETQYF
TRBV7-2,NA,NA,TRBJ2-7,TGTGCCAGCAGCTTACAAGACAGCACCTACGAGCAGTACTTC,CASSLQDSTYEQYF
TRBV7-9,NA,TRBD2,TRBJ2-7,TGTGCCAGCAGCTCCAGCGGGAACGGCTACGAGCAGTACTTC,CASSSSGNGYEQYF
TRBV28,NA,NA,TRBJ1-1,TGTGCCAGCAGAGCCCGGAACACTGAAGCTTTCTTT,CASRARNTEAFF
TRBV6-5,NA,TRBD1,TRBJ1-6,TGTGCCAGCTCTCGACAGGGGGCTAATTCACCCCTCCACTTT,CASSRQGANSPLHF
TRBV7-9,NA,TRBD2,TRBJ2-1,TGTGCCAGCAGCTTGGGACTAGCGGGATACAATGAGCAGTTCTTC,CASSLGLAGYNEQFF
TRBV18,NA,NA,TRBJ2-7,TGTGCCAGCTCACGGGTGGGGGACTACGAGCAGTACTTC,CASSRVGDYEQYF
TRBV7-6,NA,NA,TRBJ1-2,TGTGCCAGCAGCCTCACCCCGACAGAGAACTATGGCTACACCTTC,CASSLTPTENYGYTF
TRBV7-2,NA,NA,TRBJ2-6,TGTGCCAGCAGCTTGAGATCAGGGGCTGGGGCCAACGTCCTGACTTTC,CASSLRSGAGANVLTF
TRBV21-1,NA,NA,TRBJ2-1,TGTGCCAGCAGCAAAGTCTCCGGAACTAGCGGGAGCAATGAGCAGTTCTTC,CASSKVSGTSGSNEQFF
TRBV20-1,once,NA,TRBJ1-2,TGCAGTGCTGACCTGGGCTATGGCTACACCTTC,CSADLGYGYTF
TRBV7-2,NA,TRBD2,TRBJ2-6,TGTGCCAGCAGCCCCGTGGGACTAGCGGGGGGATCAGGGGCCAACGTCCTGACTTTC,CASSPVGLAGGSGANVLTF
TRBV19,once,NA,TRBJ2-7,TGTGCCAGTAGTAGGGCAGGGAAAAGCTCCTACGAGCAGTACTTC,CASSRAGKSSYEQYF
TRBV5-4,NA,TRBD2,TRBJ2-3,TGTGCCAGCAGCTTGGCGGCCGGGGGGGCCCCGACAGATACGCAGTATTTT,CASSLAAGGAPTDTQYF
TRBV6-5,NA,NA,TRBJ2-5,TGTGCCAGCAGTTGGGGAGAGACCCAGTACTTC,CASSWGETQYF
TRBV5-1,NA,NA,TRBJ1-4,TGCGCCAGCAGGGGCCCATTGGCGAGTGAAAAACTGTTTTTT,CASRGPLASEKLFF
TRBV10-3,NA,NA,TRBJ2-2,TGTGCCATCACCCCGAGTCGGGTCTCCGGGGAGCTGTTTTTT,CAITPSRVSGELFF
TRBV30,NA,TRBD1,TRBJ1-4,TGTGCCTGGACAGGACAGGTGAATGAAAAACTGTTTTTT,CAWTGQVNEKLFF
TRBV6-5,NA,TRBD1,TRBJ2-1,TGTGCCAGCTCCGGACAGGTTCCCTACAATGAGCAGTTCTTC,CASSGQVPYNEQFF
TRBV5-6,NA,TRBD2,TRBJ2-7,TGTGCCAGCAGCTCCGGACTAGCGGGTTTCCTCCACGAGCAGTACTTC,CASSSGLAGFLHEQYF
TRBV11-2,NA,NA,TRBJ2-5,TGTGCCAGCAGCTACCGGCGGTCCCAAGAGACCCAGTACTTC,CASSYRRSQETQYF
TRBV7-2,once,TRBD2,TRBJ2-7,TGTGCCAGCAGCTTCGGACTAGCGGGGGCGCGACAGTACTTC,CASSFGLAGARQYF
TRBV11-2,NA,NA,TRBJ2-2,TGTGCCAGCAGCCCCCTATTGACCGGGGAGCTGTTTTTT,CASSPLLTGELFF
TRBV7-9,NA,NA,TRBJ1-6,TGTGCCAGCAGCTACGTACCAAACCCTAGCTCCTATAATTCACCCCTCCACTTT,CASSYVPNPSSYNSPLHF
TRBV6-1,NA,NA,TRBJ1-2,TGTGCCATCACCACCGGGGGTAACTATGGCTACACCTTC,CAITTGGNYGYTF
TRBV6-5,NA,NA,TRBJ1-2,TGTGCCAGCACCGGGGGGAGCTATGGCTACACCTTC,CASTGGSYGYTF
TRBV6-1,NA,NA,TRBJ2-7,TGTGCCAGCAAAACTGTAGGGGAGCAGTACTTC,CASKTVGEQYF
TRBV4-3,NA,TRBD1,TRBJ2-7,TGCGCCAGCAGCCAAAATACAGGGGGCTCCTACGAGCAGTACTTC,CASSQNTGGSYEQYF
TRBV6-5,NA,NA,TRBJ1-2,TGTGCCAGCAATCGGGGCCGAGATTCTAATGGCTACACCTTC,CASNRGRDSNGYTF
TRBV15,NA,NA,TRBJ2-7,TGTGCCACCAGCAGACAAGACAGACTCTCCTACGAGCAGTACTTC,CATSRQDRLSYEQYF
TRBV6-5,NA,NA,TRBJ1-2,TGTGCCAGCAGTACGAGGGGGGAGGCCGGCTACACCTTC,CASSTRGEAGYTF
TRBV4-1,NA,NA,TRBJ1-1,TGCGCCAGCAGCCAAGATGTGGCGGTGAACACTGAAGCTTTCTTT,CASSQDVAVNTEAFF